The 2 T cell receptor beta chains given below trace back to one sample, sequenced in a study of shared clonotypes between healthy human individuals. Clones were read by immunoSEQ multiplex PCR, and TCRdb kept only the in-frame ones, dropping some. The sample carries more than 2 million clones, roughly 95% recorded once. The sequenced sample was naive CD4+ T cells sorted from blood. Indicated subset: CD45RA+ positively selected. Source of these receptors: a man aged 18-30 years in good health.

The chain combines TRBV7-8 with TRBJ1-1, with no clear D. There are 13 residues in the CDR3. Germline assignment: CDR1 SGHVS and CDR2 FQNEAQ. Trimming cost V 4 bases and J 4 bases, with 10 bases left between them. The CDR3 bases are TGTGCCAGCAGCTCCGGGCCAAGCACTGAAGCTTTCTTT. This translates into CASSSGPSTEAFF.

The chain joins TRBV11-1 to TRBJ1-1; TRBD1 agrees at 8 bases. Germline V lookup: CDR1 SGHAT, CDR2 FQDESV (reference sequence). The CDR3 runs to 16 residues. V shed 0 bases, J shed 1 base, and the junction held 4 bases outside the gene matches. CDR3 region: CASSLAPTGGNTEAFF. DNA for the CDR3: TGTGCCAGCAGCTTAGCTCCCACAGGGGGGAACACTGAAGCTTTCTTT.